The rows below give T cell receptor beta chains drawn from one sample of a study of CD8+CD57+ T cells in acquired aplastic anemia. TCRdb used MiXCR to reprocess the reads, holding one entry per CDR3 protein. The data show about 200,000 distinct CDR3 sequences, with about 62% seen just once and about 60% held by the top ten. The sample was sorted CD4+, CD8+, or CD8+CD57+ T cells (not recorded which) from PBMCs. These receptors all come from a human donor with aplastic anemia. CDR3s include the opening cysteine and the closing phenylalanine or tryptophan. Each record gives: clone size, V gene, D gene, J gene, CDR3 length, CDR3 DNA, CDR3 protein. A D gene is named only where the DNA matches it firmly. Clone size appears in some rows only: once, few, many, or a class for an expanded clone.

.,TRBV10-1,.,TRBJ2-3,14,TGCGCCAGCAACTGGACAAGGGGCACAGATACGCAGTATTTT,CASNWTRGTDTQYF
.,TRBV18,.,TRBJ2-1,16,TGTGCCAGCTCACCACCTGACAAGAGCTCCTACAATGAGCAGTTCTTC,CASSPPDKSSYNEQFF
.,TRBV24-1,TRBD1,TRBJ2-5,16,TGTGCCACCAGTGATTCCCCAGGGACAGCAGAAGAGACCCAGTACTTC,CATSDSPGTAEETQYF
.,TRBV20-1,.,TRBJ2-7,11,TGCAGTGCTAGTAGTCGCTACGAGCAGTACTTC,CSASSRYEQYF
.,TRBV29-1,.,TRBJ2-5,16,TGCAGCGTTGAAGGCTTTCCGGGACAACAAGGGGAGACCCAGTACTTC,CSVEGFPGQQGETQYF
few,TRBV24-1,TRBD1,TRBJ1-2,14,TGTGCCACCAGTACGAGGGGGCAGGGGTATGGCTACACCTTC,CATSTRGQGYGYTF
.,TRBV11-2,TRBD1,TRBJ1-2,14,TGTGCCAGCAGAGGGGACAGGGGTGGCTATGGCTACACCTTC,CASRGDRGGYGYTF
many,TRBV12-3/TRBV12-4,.,TRBJ2-1,11,TGTGCCAGCAGTACTGCCAATGAGCAGTTCTTC,CASSTANEQFF
.,TRBV19,.,TRBJ1-2,15,TGTGCCAGTAGTGGTCGACAGTTAAATACCTATGGCTACACCTTC,CASSGRQLNTYGYTF
.,TRBV7-8,.,TRBJ2-7,14,TGTGCCAGCAGCCGCTCCGGGATTACCTACGAGCAGTACTTC,CASSRSGITYEQYF
.,TRBV20-1,.,TRBJ2-3,11,TGCAGTGTCGAGGGAGAGGATACGCAGTATTTT,CSVEGEDTQYF
.,TRBV9,TRBD1,TRBJ2-7,14,TGTGCCAGCAGCGTAGGGGACAGGGGCAACGAGCAGTACTTC,CASSVGDRGNEQYF
.,TRBV11-2,TRBD1,TRBJ1-2,15,TGTGCCAGCAGTGACTCGGGACAGTCATACTATGGCTACACCTTC,CASSDSGQSYYGYTF
few,TRBV7-4,.,TRBJ2-7,15,TGTGCCAGCAGCATTAGAGGGAGTACCCCCTACGAGCAGTACTTC,CASSIRGSTPYEQYF
few,TRBV7-3,.,TRBJ1-2,13,TGTGCCAGCAGCCCAGGGCTGGGATCTGGCTACACCTTC,CASSPGLGSGYTF
.,TRBV7-2,TRBD1,TRBJ1-6,13,TGTGCCAGCAGCCAGGACAGGGTCTCACCCCTCCACTTT,CASSQDRVSPLHF
few,TRBV15,TRBD1,TRBJ1-1,18,TGTGCCACCAGCAGACCATTTCCGGGACAGGGGGCGGACACTGAAGCTTTCTTT,CATSRPFPGQGADTEAFF
.,TRBV2,.,TRBJ1-1,15,TGTGCCAGCAAGGACCGTCGGATATTGAACACTGAAGCTTTCTTT,CASKDRRILNTEAFF
few,TRBV24-1,TRBD1,TRBJ1-4,15,TGTGCCACCAGTGATCCAGGGGGTCGTGAGGAAAAACTGTTTTTT,CATSDPGGREEKLFF
few,TRBV2,.,TRBJ1-1,10,TGTGCCAGCAGTGACAGGGCATCTTTCTTT,CASSDRASFF
.,TRBV19,.,TRBJ1-2,13,TGTGCCAGTAGTATATCAGCGGCCTATGGCTACACCTTC,CASSISAAYGYTF
.,TRBV20-1,TRBD2,TRBJ2-1,14,TGCAGTGCCAACAGCGGGAGAAGGAACAATGAGCAGTTCTTC,CSANSGRRNNEQFF
few,TRBV25-1,TRBD1,TRBJ1-6,15,TGTGCCAGCAGTGAACGGACAGGGGGTAATTCACCCCTCCACTTT,CASSERTGGNSPLHF
.,TRBV19,.,TRBJ2-2,14,TGTGCCAGTACATGGTCAGCCACCACCGGGGAGCTGTTTTTT,CASTWSATTGELFF
.,TRBV5-8,.,TRBJ2-7,14,TGTGCCAGCAGCCAAGGGGGTAGCGGCTACGAGCAGTACTTC,CASSQGGSGYEQYF
.,TRBV27,.,TRBJ1-5,13,TGTGCCAGCAGCCCCAGGGGAAGTCAGCCCCAGCATTTT,CASSPRGSQPQHF
.,TRBV10-1,.,TRBJ2-2,14,TGCGCCAGCAGGACGACAAAGGCGGGCGGGGAGCTGTTTTTT,CASRTTKAGGELFF
.,TRBV5-8,.,TRBJ1-2,14,TGTGCCAGCAGCACCCGGGACACTTCCTATGGCTACACCTTC,CASSTRDTSYGYTF
.,TRBV5-1,TRBD2,TRBJ2-1,16,TGCGCCAGCAGCTTGGTGGTAGCGGGAGGTCGGGATGAGCAGTTCTTC,CASSLVVAGGRDEQFF
.,TRBV19,TRBD1,TRBJ1-5,14,TGTGCCAGTAGTCAGACAGGGAGGAATCAGCCCCAGCATTTT,CASSQTGRNQPQHF
.,TRBV25-1,TRBD2,TRBJ2-1,18,TGTGCCAGCAGCCGTTGGGAGGGTGGGACTAGCGGGAAAAATGAGCAGTTCTTC,CASSRWEGGTSGKNEQFF
.,TRBV7-6,TRBD2,TRBJ2-1,14,TGTGCCAGCAGCACGGGAGGGTCCTACAATGAGCAGTTCTTC,CASSTGGSYNEQFF
few,TRBV12-5,.,TRBJ2-7,15,TGTGCTAGTGGTTCTATAGGGACCGGTAACTACGAGCAGTACTTC,CASGSIGTGNYEQYF
.,TRBV9,.,TRBJ1-2,13,TGTGCCAGCAGTCCCGATGGGAACTATGGCTACACCTTC,CASSPDGNYGYTF
.,TRBV20-1,.,TRBJ1-2,13,TGCAGTGCTAGGCGGGATAGGGGGTATGGCTACACCTTC,CSARRDRGYGYTF
many,TRBV11-2,.,TRBJ2-1,15,TGTGCCAGCAGCGCCTATCTAGCGCCTTACAATGAGCAGTTCTTC,CASSAYLAPYNEQFF
few,TRBV24-1,TRBD1,TRBJ2-7,15,TGTGCCACCAGCGTCGCAGGGGGTAGCTCCTACGAGCAGTACTTC,CATSVAGGSSYEQYF
once,TRBV18,.,TRBJ2-7,15,TGTGCCAGCTCACCACAGGGTCCTTCCTCCTACGAGCAGTACTTC,CASSPQGPSSYEQYF
.,TRBV5-1,TRBD1,TRBJ1-6,14,TGCGCCAGCAGTTCGGGACAGCCTAATTCACCCCTCCACTTT,CASSSGQPNSPLHF
.,TRBV28,.,TRBJ1-2,14,TGTGCCAGCAGTTTATCCAGGATTAACTATAGCTACACCTTC,CASSLSRINYSYTF
.,TRBV7-8,.,TRBJ1-2,20,TGTGCCAGCAGCTTTACGGTCCGAACACGGACGGGGTTGAACGGGAATGGCTACACCTTC,CASSFTVRTRTGLNGNGYTF
.,TRBV19,TRBD1,TRBJ2-2,15,TGTGCCAGTAGTATCCAGGGGGCGCGCGGCGTGGAGCTGTTTTTT,CASSIQGARGVELFF
.,TRBV12-3/TRBV12-4,TRBD1,TRBJ1-5,15,TGTGCCAGCAGTTTCTGGGGACAGGGTGGTCAGCCCCAGCATTTT,CASSFWGQGGQPQHF
.,TRBV7-2,.,TRBJ1-3,12,TGTGCCAGCAGAACCTTAGGGAACACCATATATTTT,CASRTLGNTIYF
.,TRBV20-1,.,TRBJ2-5,13,TGCAGTGCTAGGAGGACAACCCAAGAGACCCAGTACTTC,CSARRTTQETQYF
.,TRBV7-9,TRBD1,TRBJ2-7,16,TGTGCCAGCAGTCTTCCGACGGGGACAGGGGTCTACGAGCAGTACTTC,CASSLPTGTGVYEQYF
.,TRBV25-1,TRBD1,TRBJ2-7,14,TGTGCCAGCAGTGAAGTAGGGGGCCTCTACGAGCAGTACTTC,CASSEVGGLYEQYF
few,TRBV7-6,TRBD2,TRBJ2-7,15,TGTGCCAGCAGCGCGGCGGGGGGGCCTCGCTACGAGCAGTACTTC,CASSAAGGPRYEQYF
.,TRBV9,.,TRBJ1-2,15,TGTGCCAGCAGCGTAAACCCCATTACTAACTATGGCTACACCTTC,CASSVNPITNYGYTF
.,TRBV10-3,.,TRBJ2-5,12,TGTGCCACCAGTGGAGCCTTGGAGACCCAGTACTTC,CATSGALETQYF
few,TRBV20-1,.,TRBJ2-3,15,TGCAGTGCTAGGGATTTTCGGGGAAGGGCAGATACGCAGTATTTT,CSARDFRGRADTQYF
.,TRBV19,.,TRBJ2-1,12,TGTGCCAGTAGACAGATTCCCAGTGAGCAGTTCTTC,CASRQIPSEQFF
.,TRBV29-1,TRBD1,TRBJ1-2,16,TGCAGCGTTGAGACTCCGGGACAGGGGGCAGGCTATGGCTACACCTTC,CSVETPGQGAGYGYTF
.,TRBV7-9,TRBD1,TRBJ1-4,15,TGTGCCAGCAGCACCAAGGGACAGTCTGAGAAAAAACTGTTTTTT,CASSTKGQSEKKLFF